The 11 T cell receptor beta chains given below trace back to one sample, sequenced in a study of spatial heterogeneity in lung cancer. The time point is: blood at routine non-recurrence follow-up after resection. In each case, whole RNA from tumor, nontumor lung or frozen PBMC was sequenced unsorted. Each CDR3 protein is one row after TCRdb ran MiXCR on the 5' RACE reads. The sample yields more than 95,000 distinct CDR3 sequences, over 9% seen once. The specimen was PBMCs, collected at follow-up. These TCRs come from a male donor with early-stage non-small cell lung cancer.

This clonotype was picked up a small number of times. The CDR3 DNA is TGTGCCAGCAGCTTGGAGGGACAGCTTAGCACAGATACGCAGTATTTT. Translated, it gives CASSLEGQLSTDTQYF. This chain joins TRBV5-6 and TRBJ2-3, with 7 bases lining up with TRBD1. The CDR3 totals 16 residues. Germline CDR1 and CDR2: SGHDT and YYEEEE. With V trimmed by 0 bases and J by 0 bases, 4 bases remained unmatched. The whole variable domain, filled in from reference TRBV5-6 and TRBJ2-3, reads DAGVTQSPTHLIKTRGQQVTLRCSPKSGHDTVSWYQQALGQGPQFIFQYYEEEERQRGNFPDRFSGHQFPNYSSELNVNALLLGDSALYLCASSLEGQLSTDTQYFGPGTRLTVL.

This clonotype showed up just a few times. The chain employs TRBV5-5 and TRBJ1-5; no definite D call. V was trimmed by 0 bases and J by 5 bases, leaving 6 bases between them. In germline, CDR1 is SGHKS, CDR2 YYEKEE (reference sequence). The CDR3 length is 13 residues. CDR3 residues: CASSLVWDQPQHF. The CDR3 region has the DNA TGTGCCAGCAGCTTGGTGTGGGATCAGCCCCAGCATTTT.

The sample holds many counts of this clonotype. This chain links TRBV27 with TRBJ2-7; D may correspond to TRBD1 or TRBD2 (5 bases each). V lost 2 bases, J lost 3 bases, and 14 bases lay in between. Germline V lookup: CDR1 MNHEY, CDR2 SMNVEV (reference sequence). CDR3 length equals 15 residues. CDR3 in DNA: TGTGCCAGCAGTTTACGGGACCCGAGGTTCTACGAGCAGTACTTC. Translation: CASSLRDPRFYEQYF.

There are many counts of this clonotype. The chain has TRBV4-1 and TRBJ2-7; D is unclear. CDR3 length: 15 amino acids. Trimming removed 0 bases from V and 4 bases from J, with 13 bases in between. Germline CDR1 MGHRA, CDR2 YSYEKL. As DNA, the CDR3 is TGCGCCAGCAGCCAAGATCAACAGCTGCTATACGAGCAGTACTTC. Translated: CASSQDQQLLYEQYF.

In this sample, this clonotype turned up many times. CDR3 DNA: TGTGCCAGCAGCTTAGTCCCCCCCACCTCTGGGGCCAACGTCCTGACTTTC. It yields the protein CASSLVPPTSGANVLTF. This sequence joins TRBV7-8 and TRBJ2-6, with D unresolved. The CDR3 is 17 amino acids. Germline lookup yields CDR1 SGHVS and CDR2 FQNEAQ. Trimming pared 1 base from V and 0 bases from J, leaving 10 bases between.

CDR3 residues: CSAREGGSTGELFF. CDR3 nucleotides: TGCAGTGCTAGAGAAGGGGGCAGCACCGGGGAGCTGTTTTTT. The chain couples TRBV20-1 to TRBJ2-2; 7 nucleotides match TRBD1. The germline gives CDR1 DFQATT, CDR2 SNEGSKA (reference sequence). This CDR3 spans 14 amino acids. V lost 0 bases to trimming and J lost 4 bases; unmatched junction nucleotides: 2.

This clonotype was counted between two and nine times. The rearrangement links TRBV4-1 to TRBJ1-6; D not certain. The CDR3 covers 16 residues. Germline CDR1 MGHRA, CDR2 YSYEKL. V lost 0 bases, J lost 9 bases, and 15 bases lay in between. The CDR3 DNA is TGCGCCAGCAGCCAAGACGGGTACTTGGACGGTTCACCCCTCCACTTT. It specifies CASSQDGYLDGSPLHF.

This clonotype was counted a few times. The J gene is TRBJ1-2, the V gene TRBV4-1; 8 bases align to TRBD1. Germline CDR1 MGHRA, CDR2 YSYEKL. V trimming: 1 base; J trimming: 4 bases; junction bases outside the gene matches: 5. The CDR3 runs to 15 residues. The CDR3 coding sequence is TGCGCCAGCAGCCAAGTAACGGGACAGGCCTATGGCTACACCTTC. The encoded protein is CASSQVTGQAYGYTF.

Only a few counts were recorded for this clonotype. The chain joins TRBV10-3 to TRBJ1-6, with TRBD1 identical over 9 bases. The CDR3 runs 16 residues. Germline V gene lookup returns CDR1 ENHRY and CDR2 SYGVKD. Trimming cost V 8 bases and J 7 bases; bases outside gene matches: 12. The CDR3 here is CAIRPGDRVWNSPLHF. The CDR3 nucleotides are TGTGCCATCCGACCGGGGGACAGGGTATGGAATTCACCCCTCCACTTT.

This clonotype was seen more than once but under ten times. The rearrangement uses TRBV12-3 or TRBV12-4 and TRBJ1-2; D not resolved. There are 12 residues in the CDR3. V lost 8 bases and J lost 9, with 16 bases in between. This CDR3 is CASQPTGLSYTF. The CDR3 DNA is TGTGCCAGCCAACCCACGGGCCTCAGCTACACCTTC.

This clonotype has only a few counts. V gene TRBV5-8 combines with J gene TRBJ2-5, with 8 bases aligning to TRBD1. The CDR3 spans 14 residues. After removal of 4 bases from V and 5 bases from J, the junction contained 7 bases not matched to a gene. From germline, CDR1 is SGHTS and CDR2 YDEGEE. This chain's CDR3 is CASSRGQVLETQYF. CDR3 nucleotides: TGTGCCAGCAGCCGGGGACAGGTATTGGAGACCCAGTACTTC.